Presented here are 25 T cell receptor beta chains from one specimen sequenced in a study of T cell changes during pregnancy in multiple sclerosis. The table came from immunoSEQ multiplex PCR; TCRdb's copy has only in-frame clones and leaves some out. The repertoire holds roughly 40,000 clones, with 85% to 90% as singletons. Sequences were derived from CD4+ T cells from peripheral blood mononuclear cells, sampled in the first trimester of pregnancy. These receptors originate from a female donor with multiple sclerosis, enrolled in a pregnancy study.

The chain combines TRBV7-2 with TRBJ1-5; D is perhaps TRBD1 (5 bases). This CDR3 is 16 amino acids long. V was cut by 0 bases and J by 0 bases, with 9 bases left in between. Germline assignment: CDR1 SGHTA and CDR2 FQGNSA. The CDR3 loop reads CASSLAGRASNQPQHF. CDR3 sequence (DNA): TGTGCCAGCAGCTTAGCGGGCAGGGCTAGCAATCAGCCCCAGCATTTT.

The J gene is TRBJ1-1, the V gene TRBV29-1; TRBD1 matches at 7 bases. Germline loops: CDR1 SQVTM, CDR2 ANQGSEA. The V and J ends lost 4 bases and 5 bases, in that order; junction bases with no gene match: 4. CDR3 length: 12 amino acids. In nucleotides, the CDR3 is TGCAGCGTTGGGGACAGAGAGACTGAAGCTTTCTTT. Protein sequence: CSVGDRETEAFF.

The chain uses TRBV27 and TRBJ2-1; 11 positions match TRBD1. This CDR3 is built from 17 residues. Germline V gene data show CDR1 as MNHEY and CDR2 as SMNVEV (reference sequence). V lost 4 bases to trimming and J lost 8 bases; unmatched junction nucleotides: 13. The CDR3 DNA reads as TGTGCCAGCAGTTATCGTAGGGGGACAGGGGGTGAGGATGAGCAGTTCTTC. It translates to CASSYRRGTGGEDEQFF.

The V call is TRBV13, the J call TRBJ2-2, with TRBD1 matching over 9 bases. This CDR3 is 17 amino acids long. Germline CDR1 is PRHDT and CDR2 is FYEKMQ (reference sequence). V lost 4 bases and J lost 5; bases outside the gene matches: 11. The CDR3 region has the DNA TGTGCCAGCAGCTCCCTGTCGGGGACAGGGAAAACCGGGGAGCTGTTTTTT. Encoded protein: CASSSLSGTGKTGELFF.

The chain has TRBV7-9 and TRBJ1-5, with D maybe TRBD1 (5 bases). CDR3 length: 15 residues. The V gene lost 1 base and the J gene lost 0 bases, with 7 bases spanning the gap. Per the germline V gene, CDR1 is SEHNR and CDR2 is FQNEAQ (reference sequence). The CDR3 sequence is CASSLGGDSNQPQHF. The CDR3 DNA follows: TGTGCCAGCAGCTTAGGGGGGGATAGCAATCAGCCCCAGCATTTT.

This chain joins TRBV19 and TRBJ2-5; D might be TRBD1 (6 bases). The V and J ends lost 5 bases and 3 bases respectively, with 10 bases between them. From germline, CDR1 is LNHDA and CDR2 SQIVND (reference sequence). This CDR3 contains 13 residues. DNA of the CDR3: TGTGCCAGTAGTTTAAACAGGGAAGAGACCCAGTACTTC. Translation gives CASSLNREETQYF.

The chain joins TRBV6-6 to TRBJ1-5, with 12 nucleotides matching TRBD1. The CDR3 spans 16 residues. Per the germline V gene, CDR1 is MNHNY and CDR2 is SVGAGI (reference sequence). The V segment lost 1 base and the J segment 7 bases; nucleotides outside the gene matches: 5. This CDR3 is CASSYYGGTGGQPQHF. DNA of the CDR3: TGTGCCAGCAGTTACTATGGAGGGACAGGGGGCCAGCCCCAGCATTTT.

The CDR3 DNA is TGTGCCAGCAGCATTCCGGGACTCGGAGGTTTTGGGGAGCTGTTTTTT. Residues: CASSIPGLGGFGELFF. The rearrangement links TRBV7-7 to TRBJ2-2, with D perhaps TRBD2 (6 bases). Germline loops: CDR1 SSHAT, CDR2 FNYEAQ (reference sequence). CDR3 length: 16 residues. Trimming removed 5 bases from V and 8 bases from J, with 21 bases in between.

This chain connects TRBV2 to TRBJ1-3, with 7 bases that match TRBD1. The length of the CDR3 is 16 residues. V lost 6 bases, J lost 0 bases, and 8 bases stayed unmatched. Germline loops: CDR1 SNHLY, CDR2 FYNNEI. In DNA form, the CDR3 reads TGTGCCAGCAGGGAACAGGGGCCCCTCTCTGGAAACACCATATATTTT. Translating gives CASREQGPLSGNTIYF. Full variable domain (outside the CDR3, taken from reference TRBV2 and TRBJ1-3): EPEVTQTPSHQVTQMGQEVILRCVPISNHLYFYWYRQILGQKVEFLVSFYNNEISEKSEIFDDQFSVERPDGSNFTLKIRSTKLEDSAMYFCASREQGPLSGNTIYFGEGSWLTVV.

The V gene is TRBV27, the J gene TRBJ2-1; TRBD2 agrees at 9 bases. This CDR3 region has 22 residues. Germline assignment: CDR1 MNHEY and CDR2 SMNVEV (reference sequence). After removal of 4 bases from V and 0 bases from J, the junction contained 22 bases not matched to a gene. Here the CDR3 DNA reads TGTGCCAGCAGTTCCTCCTCCCTAGCGGGACCTTTTCTATCGAGCTCCTACAATGAGCAGTTCTTC. It encodes CASSSSSLAGPFLSSSYNEQFF.

This clone has just a few counts. This chain connects TRBV28 to TRBJ1-5; D is unclear. The CDR3 loop spans 12 amino acids. Trimming stripped 4 bases from V and 7 bases from J, with 8 bases between. CDR1 and CDR2 from the germline V gene are MDHEN and SYDVKM. CDR3: CASSSAGQPQHF. CDR3 nucleotide sequence: TGTGCCAGCAGTTCGGCGGGGCAGCCCCAGCATTTT.

The genes are TRBV5-1 and TRBJ2-2; 7 nucleotides match TRBD2. The CDR3 contains 18 residues. CDR1 is SGHRS and CDR2 is YFSETQ in the germline V gene. J lost 2 bases, V lost 3 bases, and 13 bases had no gene match. CDR3 in amino acids: CASSSDRGGRINTGELFF. For the CDR3, the DNA is TGCGCCAGCAGCTCAGATAGGGGCGGGAGAATCAACACCGGGGAGCTGTTTTTT.

The V gene is TRBV18, the J gene TRBJ2-7; possible D gene TRBD1, 6 bases. This CDR3 comprises 14 residues. CDR1 KGHSH and CDR2 LQKENI come from the germline V gene. Trimming shortened V by 3 bases and J by 2 bases, and 11 bases separated the two germline ends. The CDR3 is CASSPQQGTYEQYF. Here the CDR3 DNA reads TGTGCCAGCTCACCTCAACAGGGAACCTACGAGCAGTACTTC.

The rearrangement uses TRBV9 and TRBJ2-6; 7 bases fit TRBD1. Germline V gene data show CDR1 as SGDLS and CDR2 as YYNGEE. The length of the CDR3 is 18 residues. J lost 0 bases, V lost 0 bases, and 6 bases had no gene match. The CDR3: CASSVGLTGASGANVLTF. The CDR3, as DNA: TGTGCCAGCAGCGTAGGTCTCACAGGGGCCTCTGGGGCCAACGTCCTGACTTTC.

As DNA, the CDR3 is TGTGCCAGCAGCGTAGCGACTAGCGGGGGGGGGATCACAGATACGCAGTATTTT. It translates to CASSVATSGGGITDTQYF. The chain has TRBV9 and TRBJ2-3, with 14 bases matching TRBD2. In germline, CDR1 is SGDLS, CDR2 YYNGEE. This CDR3 spans 18 amino acids. Unmatched junction bases numbered 5, after V lost 0 bases and J lost 2 bases.

A single count supports this clone. V usage is TRBV2 and J usage is TRBJ2-7; D is unresolved. V lost 7 bases and J 7 bases, leaving 11 bases between the germline ends. This CDR3 has 11 residues. CDR1 SNHLY and CDR2 FYNNEI come from the germline V gene. CDR3 nucleotide sequence: TGTGCCAGCAACGGGTATGGGGAGCAGTACTTC. This sequence encodes CASNGYGEQYF.

This chain's CDR3 is CASSLGDRSSYEQYF. For the CDR3, the DNA is TGTGCCAGCAGCTTAGGGGACAGGAGCTCCTACGAGCAGTACTTC. The chain links TRBV7-9 to TRBJ2-7, with TRBD1 matching 8 bases. CDR1 and CDR2 from the germline V gene are SEHNR and FQNEAQ (reference sequence). This CDR3 is built from 15 residues. V was clipped by 1 base and J by 0 bases; unmatched bases: 2.

J is TRBJ2-1 and V is TRBV7-2, with unresolved D. CDR1 and CDR2 (germline): SGHTA, FQGNSA. Trimming left V 0 bases short and J 0 bases short, with 6 bases between. The CDR3 has 15 amino acids. This CDR3 is CASSLAPSSYNEQFF. The CDR3 nucleotides read TGTGCCAGCAGCTTAGCGCCGAGCTCCTACAATGAGCAGTTCTTC. The complete variable domain, with remaining parts taken from reference TRBV7-2 and TRBJ2-1, reads GAGVSQSPSNKVTEKGKDVELRCDPISGHTALYWYRQSLGQGLEFLIYFQGNSAPDKSGLPSDRFSAERTGGSVSTLTIQRTQQEDSAVYLCASSLAPSSYNEQFFGPGTRLTVL.

The chain recombines TRBV5-4 with TRBJ1-5, with D tentatively TRBD1 (6 bases). The CDR3 consists of 19 residues. Germline values: CDR1 SGHNT, CDR2 YYREEE (reference sequence). The germline V and J ends were trimmed by 4 bases and 0 bases, with 23 bases remaining between them. The CDR3 nucleotides are TGTGCCAGCAGCCTCGTTTCTCTCCTGACAGGACCTAGCAATCAGCCCCAGCATTTT. The encoded protein is CASSLVSLLTGPSNQPQHF.

The rearrangement links TRBV23-1 to TRBJ2-7, with 9 bases lining up with TRBD2. TRBV23-1 has ORF status, its function being uncertain. This CDR3 spans 14 amino acids. V lost 7 bases and J lost 6; bases outside the gene matches: 10. The CDR3 bases are TGCGCCAGCAAATTAGCGGGAGTATTAGTCGAGCAGTACTTC. This gives the protein CASKLAGVLVEQYF.

This rearrangement joins TRBV4-1 to TRBJ2-5, with 14 bases that match TRBD2. The CDR3 extends over 17 amino acids. Trimming removed 4 bases from V and 5 bases from J; junction bases left unmatched: 9. Germline lookup yields CDR1 MGHRA and CDR2 YSYEKL. CDR3 sequence: CASSPETSGRAVETQYF. The CDR3 DNA reads as TGCGCCAGCAGCCCCGAGACTAGCGGGAGGGCCGTGGAGACCCAGTACTTC.

The chain employs TRBV30 and TRBJ2-1, with TRBD2 as a possible D gene (6 bases). This CDR3 has 16 amino acids. CDR1 and CDR2 (germline): GTSNPN, SVGIG (reference sequence). The V and J ends lost 1 base and 6 bases respectively, with 19 bases between them. The CDR3 DNA follows: TGTGCCTGGAGTGCTTCGGGACTTTCCTCTTTCAATGAGCAGTTCTTC. It is translated as CAWSASGLSSFNEQFF.

This clone was seen once. This rearrangement joins TRBV28 to TRBJ1-1, with D perhaps matching TRBD1 (5 bases). The length of the CDR3 is 14 residues. Germline values: CDR1 MDHEN, CDR2 SYDVKM. With 3 bases removed from V and 1 base from J, the gap between germline ends came to 9 bases. The CDR3 DNA reads TGTGCCAGCAGTTTCGGACACTCGAACACTGAAGCTTTCTTT. It specifies CASSFGHSNTEAFF.

The CDR3, as DNA: TGTGCCAGCAGCCAAGTCTCAGGGGGATCCCCCGGGGAGCTGTTTTTT. It codes for CASSQVSGGSPGELFF. The rearrangement links TRBV4-2 to TRBJ2-2; 7 nucleotides agree with TRBD1. V dropped 1 base and J dropped 6; count of bases not matched to a gene: 8. The CDR3 is 16 amino acids. CDR1 LGHNA and CDR2 YNFKEQ come from the germline V gene.

This chain links TRBV19 with TRBJ1-2; tentative D call: TRBD1 (5 bases). The CDR3 loop spans 15 amino acids. In germline, CDR1 is LNHDA, CDR2 SQIVND (reference sequence). V gave up 5 bases and J gave up 4 bases, with 17 bases separating them. The CDR3 nucleotides are TGTGCCAGTAGTGCGGGGCCCTTAAAAACCTATGGCTACACCTTC. Amino acid sequence: CASSAGPLKTYGYTF.